Listed below are T cell receptor beta chains from one sample, sequenced in a study of CD8 T cells in Susac syndrome. In TCRdb, the immunoSEQ multiplex PCR reads were re-called with MiXCR into one record per CDR3 protein. The sample carries some 300,000 distinct CDR3 sequences, approximately 90% recorded once. Sequenced input: CD8+ T cells from PBMCs. Every receptor here comes from a human donor with multiple sclerosis. Each CDR3 is given with its conserved first and last residue. The D gene is left open where the match is weak. Expanded clones get a size class; other rows say once, few or many, or leave the size out.

j_call	clone_size	d_call	v_call	cdr3_nt	cdr3_aa
TRBJ2-7	.	TRBD1	TRBV29-1	TGCAGCGCCCCCGGGACAGTATTTTCCTACGAGCAGTACTTC	CSAPGTVFSYEQYF
TRBJ2-1	.	.	TRBV7-9	TGTGCCAGCAGACCCGACTCCCCCCCATACAATGAGCAGTTCTTC	CASRPDSPPYNEQFF
TRBJ1-1	once	.	TRBV7-9	TGTGCCAGCGACTTCCAACGGCCTAACACTGAAGCTTTCTTT	CASDFQRPNTEAFF
TRBJ1-4	.	.	TRBV2	TGTGCCAGCAGTGAAGAGGGATTCCCGGGGCCGACTAATGAAAAACTGTTTTTT	CASSEEGFPGPTNEKLFF
TRBJ2-1	.	.	TRBV28	TGTGCCAGCAGTACGCTTGAGCAGTTCTTC	CASSTLEQFF
TRBJ2-7	.	TRBD2	TRBV6-5	TGTGCCAGCAGTTACTCCCAACATAGGACTAGCGACGGCGAGCAGTACTTC	CASSYSQHRTSDGEQYF
TRBJ2-1	.	.	TRBV7-2	TGTGCCAGCAGCTTATGGCCTCTGGTAAATGAGCAGTTCTTC	CASSLWPLVNEQFF
TRBJ1-2	.	.	TRBV6-5	TGTGCCAGCAGCCAGGGTGGAGGGTCCTATGGCTACACCTTC	CASSQGGGSYGYTF
TRBJ2-2	.	.	TRBV29-1	TGCAGCGTTGAACGGGCCCCGGGGAACACCGGGGAGCTGTTTTTT	CSVERAPGNTGELFF
TRBJ2-2	.	.	TRBV28	TGTGCCAGCAGTCTTCGGGGACTTGTCACCGGGGAGCTGTTTTTT	CASSLRGLVTGELFF
TRBJ2-3	.	.	TRBV4-2	TGTGCCAGCAGCCAGGGAGGTTTGAGGGATACGCAGTATTTT	CASSQGGLRDTQYF
TRBJ1-2	.	.	TRBV7-2	TGTGCCAGCAGCTTGCTTGGGGACATGTATGGCTACACCTTC	CASSLLGDMYGYTF
TRBJ2-1	.	TRBD2	TRBV2	TGTGCCACCCCACTAGCGGGGGACTCCTACAATGAGCAGTTCTTC	CATPLAGDSYNEQFF
TRBJ1-6	.	.	TRBV3-1	TGTGCCAGCAGCCAAGAGATCAACTCAAGAGGTCCCTATAATTCACCCCTCCACTTT	CASSQEINSRGPYNSPLHF
TRBJ2-7	once	.	TRBV28	TGTGCCAGCAGGGAGACCGACGGAGGATCCTACGAGCAGTACTTC	CASRETDGGSYEQYF
TRBJ2-5	.	.	TRBV6-1	TGTGCCAGCGCCTCGGGACAAGCTGATGTGGAGACCCAGTACTTC	CASASGQADVETQYF
TRBJ2-7	.	.	TRBV20-1	TGCAGTGCGTCGCCCTCCGGGTTCTACGAGCAGTACTTC	CSASPSGFYEQYF
TRBJ2-3	.	.	TRBV10-3	TGTGCCACCGATAGGGGCACAGATACGCAGTATTTT	CATDRGTDTQYF
TRBJ2-7	.	TRBD2	TRBV20-1	TGCAGTGCTCTTAGCGGGGAAAATACCTACGAGCAGTACTTC	CSALSGENTYEQYF
TRBJ2-2	few	.	TRBV3-1	TGTGCCAGCAGCGACACCGGGGAGCTGTTTTTT	CASSDTGELFF
TRBJ2-1	.	.	TRBV11-2	TGTGCCAGCAGCATAGAAGCGAGCTCCTACAATGAGCAGTTCTTC	CASSIEASSYNEQFF
TRBJ1-1	.	.	TRBV10-3	TGTGCCATCAGTGAGTCCGCCAGATTGAACACTGAAGCTTTCTTT	CAISESARLNTEAFF
TRBJ2-1	.	.	TRBV25-1	TGTGCCAGCAGCCCCTTATACAATGAGCAGTTCTTC	CASSPLYNEQFF
TRBJ2-7	few	.	TRBV2	TGTGCCAGTTCAGCTTACGAGCAGTACTTC	CASSAYEQYF
TRBJ2-2	.	.	TRBV12-5	TGTGCTAGTGGTTTTGCCGGGGAGCTGTTTTTT	CASGFAGELFF